A selection of T cell receptor beta chains follows, all from one sample in a study of identical twins. TCRdb analysed the 5' RACE reads with MiXCR anew, one entry per CDR3 protein. The table lists around 1.7 million distinct CDR3 sequences, under 35% of them singletons. The sequenced sample was cord blood. These receptors all come from a newborn girl in good health. CDR3s include the opening cysteine and the closing phenylalanine or tryptophan. Fields, in order: V gene, J gene, CDR3 protein.

TRBV9	TRBJ2-3	CASSVRDTQSF
TRBV3-1	TRBJ2-1	CASSHRDSEQFF
TRBV2	TRBJ2-3	CVSSERRGGPSTDTQYF
TRBV12-3/TRBV12-4	TRBJ2-1	CASSFHPLIQGGEQFF
TRBV25-1	TRBJ2-1	CASSPGDGPYNEQFF
TRBV20-1	TRBJ1-1	CSAGAANTEAFF
TRBV12-3/TRBV12-4	TRBJ2-1	CASRPAYNEQFF
TRBV28	TRBJ2-7	CASSLSPGRIYEQYF
TRBV24-1	.	CATSEGGSSYNEQYF
TRBV7-2	TRBJ2-7	CASSLDFSGSSYEQYF
TRBV29-1	TRBJ2-3	CSVEKLTRGADTQYF
TRBV27	TRBJ2-5	CPSSLAGVGETQYF
TRBV27	TRBJ2-1	CASSYLAGLHNEQFF
TRBV3-1	TRBJ1-2	CASSQGDRSGYTF
TRBV5-5	TRBJ1-2	CASGVLDRGAGYGYTF
TRBV5-5	TRBJ2-1	CASSPLPTGNNEQFF
TRBV27	TRBJ2-1	CASSRPGGGPFNEQFF
TRBV5-1	TRBJ2-2	CASSGKSTNTGELFF
TRBV3-1	TRBJ2-1	CASSQGVRLWEQFF
TRBV5-5	TRBJ2-3	CASSRGQNTDTQYF
TRBV2	TRBJ2-1	CASPGTGLYNEQFF
TRBV7-2	TRBJ2-3	CASSSQAGGGRDTQYF
TRBV29-1	TRBJ2-3	CSVGAPGRLDTQYF